One and the same sample provided the 26 T cell receptor beta chains below, sequenced in a study of control samples from healthy donors and cancer patients. Generated by immunoSEQ multiplex PCR, the TCRdb table keeps only in-frame clones and is missing some. Of tens of thousands of clones in the sample, over 85% are singletons; the top ten hold less than 6%. The sample consisted of PBMCs. The receptors derive from a man aged 55 to 70 with colorectal cancer.

The gene calls are TRBV28 and TRBJ1-6; 7 bases align to TRBD1. Germline assignment: CDR1 MDHEN and CDR2 SYDVKM. Germline trimming cut 6 bases from V and 9 bases from J; bases unmatched to any gene: 8. This CDR3 has 14 residues. For the CDR3, the DNA is TGTGCCAGCAGGAGGGACAGAGGTGGTTCACCCCTCCACTTT. Amino acids: CASRRDRGGSPLHF.

The chain uses TRBV4-2 and TRBJ1-5; weak D call: TRBD1 (6 bases). Trimming left V 1 base short and J 5 bases short, with 9 bases between. This CDR3 is built from 14 residues. Germline CDR1 reads LGHNA; CDR2 reads YNFKEQ. The DNA for the CDR3 is TGTGCCAGCAGCCAAGCCCGGACAGATCAGCCCCAGCATTTT. Translated, it gives CASSQARTDQPQHF.

In the case of this clone: Other DNA sequences in this sample translate to the same CDR3. The CDR3 is CASSLTGLNTEAFF. Here the CDR3 DNA reads TGCGCCAGCAGCTTGACAGGTTTGAACACTGAAGCTTTCTTT. V usage is TRBV5-1 and J usage is TRBJ1-1, with D maybe TRBD1 (5 bases). This CDR3 contains 14 residues. V lost 1 base and J lost 0, with 7 bases in between. Germline V gives CDR1 SGHRS, CDR2 YFSETQ.

CDR3 protein: CASGSPGTYEAFF. As DNA, the CDR3 is TGTGCCAGCGGGAGTCCCGGGACATACGAAGCTTTCTTT. The chain employs TRBV2 and TRBJ1-1, with TRBD1 as a possible D gene (6 bases). This CDR3 contains 13 residues. Germline V gene sequence: CDR1 SNHLY, CDR2 FYNNEI. Trimming removed 8 bases at V and 8 bases at J, with 18 bases between.

The chain has TRBV19 and TRBJ1-2, with 9 positions matching TRBD1. V was clipped by 5 bases and J by 2 bases; unmatched bases: 6. The length of the CDR3 is 15 residues. From germline, CDR1 is LNHDA and CDR2 SQIVND (reference sequence). In DNA form, the CDR3 reads TGTGCCAGTAGTCTACCTGGGACAGGGAACTATGGCTACACCTTC. It is translated as CASSLPGTGNYGYTF.

The chain joins TRBV11-2 to TRBJ2-3, with D maybe TRBD2 (6 bases). Germline CDR1 is SGHAT and CDR2 is FQNNGV. The CDR3 covers 16 residues. The ends were cut back, 5 bases at V and 0 bases at J, with 15 bases in the middle. The CDR3 reads CASSLKLATSTDTQYF. In DNA, the CDR3 is TGTGCCAGCAGCCTCAAACTAGCCACCAGCACAGATACGCAGTATTTT.

The chain has TRBV5-1 and TRBJ1-2; no firm D call. The V and J ends lost 0 bases and 2 bases respectively, with 8 bases between them. The germline gives CDR1 SGHRS, CDR2 YFSETQ. This CDR3 spans 14 amino acids. CDR3 DNA sequence: TGCGCCAGCAGCTTGGGGGGAGCAAACTATGGCTACACCTTC. Translation: CASSLGGANYGYTF.

V is TRBV7-2 and J is TRBJ2-2; TRBD1 aligns across 8 bases. The CDR3 is made up of 15 amino acids. The J segment lost 4 bases and the V segment lost 5 bases, leaving 6 bases of the junction unmatched. In germline, CDR1 is SGHTA, CDR2 FQGNSA. The CDR3 coding sequence is TGTGCCAGCAGCCCTTGGACAGGGTCCACCGGGGAGCTGTTTTTT. Translating it yields CASSPWTGSTGELFF.

J is TRBJ2-3 and V is TRBV12-3 or TRBV12-4, with D possibly TRBD1 on 6 matching bases. The CDR3 has 13 amino acids. The germline V and J ends were trimmed by 3 bases and 8 bases, with 12 bases remaining between them. The CDR3 reads CASSLDSRGTQYF. CDR3 coding DNA: TGTGCCAGCAGTTTGGACAGCCGGGGTACGCAGTATTTT.

This chain joins TRBV4-1 and TRBJ1-4, with 11 bases fitting TRBD1. This CDR3 spans 16 amino acids. With 1 base clipped from V and 7 bases from J, the junction kept 5 bases outside the gene matches. Germline-derived CDR1 and CDR2 are MGHRA and YSYEKL. DNA of the CDR3: TGCGCCAGCAGCCAAGTGGGACAGGGGGGAGTTGAAAAACTGTTTTTT. Its protein is CASSQVGQGGVEKLFF.

This chain uses TRBV4-1 with TRBJ2-5; 8 positions agree with TRBD2. CDR3 length equals 15 residues. V shed 0 bases, J shed 5 bases, and the junction held 5 bases outside the gene matches. Per germline, CDR1 MGHRA and CDR2 YSYEKL. This chain's CDR3 is CASSQDTSGGETQYF. In DNA form, the CDR3 reads TGCGCCAGCAGCCAAGATACCAGCGGGGGTGAGACCCAGTACTTC.

The chain links TRBV4-2 to TRBJ1-4, with a possible D match to TRBD1 (6 bases). The CDR3 contains 15 residues. Germline assignment: CDR1 LGHNA and CDR2 YNFKEQ. Trimming pared 5 bases from V and 0 bases from J, leaving 10 bases between. In DNA form, the CDR3 reads TGTGCCAGCAGCAGGCAGGGGTCAACTAATGAAAAACTGTTTTTT. It encodes CASSRQGSTNEKLFF.

The chain recombines TRBV6-6 with TRBJ2-3; possibly TRBD1 or TRBD2 for D (5 bases each). This CDR3 has 15 residues. V lost 8 bases, J lost 6 bases, and 21 bases lay in between. Germline values: CDR1 MNHNY, CDR2 SVGAGI (reference sequence). The CDR3 loop reads CASGKGSGGLDTQYF. CDR3 bases: TGTGCCAGCGGGAAGGGGAGCGGTGGGTTGGATACGCAGTATTTT.

The genes are TRBV19 and TRBJ2-5; 9 bases align to TRBD1. The CDR3 is 14 amino acids. With V trimmed by 5 bases and J by 0 bases, 1 base remained unmatched. Germline CDR1 is LNHDA and CDR2 is SQIVND (reference sequence). CDR3 nucleotides: TGTGCCAGTAGTCGGACAGGGGACCAAGAGACCCAGTACTTC. It is translated as CASSRTGDQETQYF.

The chain uses TRBV5-1 and TRBJ1-5; D unclear. CDR1 and CDR2 from the germline V gene are SGHRS and YFSETQ. V shed 0 bases and J shed 4 bases, with 5 bases lying between them. CDR3 length: 13 residues. The CDR3 loop reads CASSLGTNQPQHF. For the CDR3, the DNA is TGCGCCAGCAGCTTGGGGACGAATCAGCCCCAGCATTTT.

The chain couples TRBV10-3 to TRBJ1-3, with a possible D match to TRBD1 (6 bases). Germline CDR1 reads ENHRY; CDR2 reads SYGVKD. This CDR3 contains 15 residues. The V gene lost 8 bases and the J gene lost 0 bases, with 14 bases spanning the gap. This chain's CDR3 is CAISSGDPSGNTIYF. In DNA, the CDR3 is TGTGCCATCTCCTCAGGGGACCCCTCTGGAAACACCATATATTTT.

This clone occurred once. The chain joins TRBV6-1 to TRBJ1-5, with D maybe TRBD1 (5 bases). The CDR3 totals 14 residues. Germline V gene data show CDR1 as MNHNS and CDR2 as SASEGT. The V gene lost 3 bases and the J gene lost 7 bases, with 13 bases spanning the gap. The CDR3 sequence is CASSDIWGDQPQHF. The CDR3 nucleotides are TGTGCCAGCAGTGATATTTGGGGGGACCAGCCCCAGCATTTT.

This clone was observed a handful of times. The chain combines TRBV7-7 with TRBJ2-5; possible D gene TRBD2, 6 bases. Per germline, CDR1 SSHAT and CDR2 FNYEAQ (reference sequence). The germline V and J ends were trimmed by 5 bases and 2 bases, with 15 bases remaining between them. This CDR3 is built from 15 residues. The chain's CDR3 is CASSQLANTQETQYF. Here the CDR3 DNA reads TGTGCCAGCAGCCAACTAGCTAACACTCAAGAGACCCAGTACTTC.

The chain combines TRBV29-1 with TRBJ2-3; 8 nucleotides agree with TRBD2. J lost 2 bases, V lost 7 bases, and 11 bases had no gene match. CDR1 SQVTM and CDR2 ANQGSEA come from the germline V gene. CDR3 size: 15 residues. The CDR3 bases are TGCAGCGCCGGCCGGGCGGGGGGCCCCACAGATACGCAGTATTTT. Residues: CSAGRAGGPTDTQYF.

The table lists this clone with a count of one. The rearrangement joins TRBV12-3 or TRBV12-4 to TRBJ1-5; D is unclear. This CDR3 spans 13 amino acids. Trimming pared 3 bases from V and 0 bases from J, leaving 3 bases between. CDR3 coding DNA: TGTGCCAGCAGTTTTAATAGCAATCAGCCCCAGCATTTT. As protein: CASSFNSNQPQHF.

The chain links TRBV7-3 to TRBJ2-3; TRBD2 matches at 7 bases. Germline V gives CDR1 SGHTA, CDR2 FQGTGA. This CDR3 comprises 16 residues. V lost 3 bases to trimming and J lost 6 bases; unmatched junction nucleotides: 12. For the CDR3, the DNA is TGTGCCAGCAGCTTGAGTCCGGAGGCGGGGGTGGATACGCAGTATTTT. Encoded protein: CASSLSPEAGVDTQYF.

The chain combines TRBV7-9 with TRBJ2-1, with no clear D. V was clipped by 7 bases and J by 6 bases, with 13 bases between them. Germline V gene lookup returns CDR1 SEHNR and CDR2 FQNEAQ (reference sequence). This CDR3 spans 13 amino acids. In nucleotides, the CDR3 is TGTGCCAGCACCCATCCCTTGGCCAATGAGCAGTTCTTC. Protein sequence: CASTHPLANEQFF.

The J gene is TRBJ2-4, the V gene TRBV3-1 (or the pseudogene TRBV3-2); weak D call: TRBD1 (6 bases). In germline, CDR1 is LGHDT, CDR2 YNNKEL (reference sequence). CDR3 length: 13 residues. The V gene lost 6 bases and the J gene lost 13 bases, with 19 bases spanning the gap. DNA of the CDR3: TGTGCCAGCAGACAATCGGTTTGGACAGCGCAGTACTTC. It codes for CASRQSVWTAQYF.

This clone occurred a few times. CDR3 sequence reads: CASSSNLSAGRTNTEAFF. CDR3 sequence (DNA): TGTGCCAGCAGCTCAAACCTATCGGCGGGACGGACGAACACTGAAGCTTTCTTT. V is TRBV7-2 and J is TRBJ1-1; D is perhaps TRBD1 (5 bases). The CDR3 sequence is 18 residues long. Trimming removed 4 bases from V and 1 base from J, with 22 bases in between. Germline assignment: CDR1 SGHTA and CDR2 FQGNSA.

The chain links TRBV5-5 to TRBJ1-3; D call uncertain. CDR3 length: 13 amino acids. V was pared by 4 bases and J by 2 bases, with 7 bases between. In germline, CDR1 is SGHKS, CDR2 YYEKEE (reference sequence). For the CDR3, the DNA is TGTGCCAGCAGCCCCGGTACTGGAAACACCATATATTTT. This encodes CASSPGTGNTIYF.

V gene TRBV28 combines with J gene TRBJ1-4, with D hard to call. The germline V gene encodes CDR1 MDHEN and CDR2 SYDVKM. With 3 bases removed from V and 0 bases from J, the gap between germline ends came to 8 bases. The length of the CDR3 is 15 residues. In DNA form, the CDR3 reads TGTGCCAGCAGTTTGGTAGGGTCAACTAATGAAAAACTGTTTTTT. Residues: CASSLVGSTNEKLFF.